This T cell receptor beta chain was identified in a study of response to subunit inactivated influenza vaccine. Overall study results and limits: Every seasonal influenza vaccination brings in few new T cells, the authors suggested.

CDR3 length: 16 amino acids. The V gene's germline CDR1 is DFQATT and CDR2 SNEGSKA (reference sequence). V lost 5 bases to trimming and J lost 5 bases, with 24 bases between them. This clonotype was recorded many times. Its antigen is not known. Via MiXCR, TCRdb re-called the RT-PCR reads, giving one row per CDR3 protein. Of 150,000 to 200,000 distinct CDR3 sequences in the sample, roughly a tenth are singletons; the top ten hold over 10%. The V call is TRBV20-1, the J call TRBJ2-5, with D tentatively TRBD2 (6 bases). The sequence derives from a man aged 50 to 59 who received an inactivated influenza vaccine. Sample: non-naive T cells sorted from PBMCs, taken about 6 weeks after vaccination. CDR3 coding DNA: TGCAGTGCTTTACCCCTACAACGGAGGGTTCATGAGACCCAGTACTTC. It codes for CSALPLQRRVHETQYF.